A single sample gave rise to the 28 T cell receptor beta chains below, sequenced in a study of blood T cells in healthy people across ages. Then a second PCR, running roughly 7 to 11 cycles, was carried out with a sample-barcoded 5' primer and a J-beta primer mix. TCRdb used MiXCR to reprocess the 5' RACE reads, holding one entry per CDR3 protein. This sample has roughly 1,300,000 distinct CDR3 sequences, with roughly 64% found just once. The sequencing input was blood. These receptors originate from a man younger than 35 in good health.

The chain couples TRBV4-1 to TRBJ2-7; D might be TRBD2 (5 bases). CDR3 length: 15 residues. Looked up from germline, CDR1 is MGHRA and CDR2 is YSYEKL. V gave up 2 bases and J gave up 1 base, with 12 bases separating them. The CDR3: CASSQRQPGSYEQYF. The CDR3 DNA follows: TGCGCCAGCAGCCAAAGGCAGCCGGGGTCCTACGAGCAGTACTTC.

The chain has TRBV25-1 and TRBJ1-2; D is unclear. This CDR3 has 13 amino acids. Per germline, CDR1 MGHDK and CDR2 SYGVNS. Trimming stripped 4 bases from V and 4 bases from J, with 10 bases between. The CDR3 spells CASSAVNFYGYTF. CDR3 in DNA: TGTGCCAGCAGTGCTGTCAACTTCTATGGCTACACCTTC.

This clonotype showed up just a few times. The CDR3 is CSVDWGSYGYTF. The CDR3 bases are TGCAGCGTTGATTGGGGGAGTTACGGCTACACCTTC. The chain uses TRBV29-1 and TRBJ1-2; D is perhaps TRBD1 (5 bases). V was shortened by 3 bases and J by 8 bases, with 13 bases between the two germline ends. Looked up from germline, CDR1 is SQVTM and CDR2 is ANQGSEA. This CDR3 comprises 12 residues.

The chain's CDR3 is CATSDVYRGQDEQFF. In nucleotides, the CDR3 is TGTGCCACCAGTGATGTTTACAGGGGGCAGGATGAGCAGTTCTTC. V and J are TRBV24-1 and TRBJ2-1; 9 positions match TRBD1. Germline V gives CDR1 KGHDR, CDR2 SFDVKD. This CDR3 contains 15 residues. V lost 3 bases, J lost 8 bases, and 7 bases stayed unmatched.

The chain recombines TRBV5-1 with TRBJ2-3, with D tentatively TRBD1 (5 bases). V was shortened by 0 bases and J by 6 bases, with 14 bases between the two germline ends. CDR3 length equals 15 residues. Germline V gene sequence: CDR1 SGHRS, CDR2 YFSETQ. The CDR3 region has the DNA TGCGCCAGCAGCTTGGACACCCCGACAGCGGATACGCAGTATTTT. This sequence encodes CASSLDTPTADTQYF.

Details on this clonotype: An end of the junction differs from the germline gene, which may be a read error. The V call is TRBV12-3 or TRBV12-4, the J call TRBJ2-4; D is tentatively TRBD1 or TRBD2 (6 bases each). This CDR3 is built from 14 residues. CDR3 in DNA: TGTGCCAGTAGTTTTTGGGGGGCTCTAAACATTCAGTACTTC. The encoded protein is CASSFWGALNIQYF.

The rearrangement joins TRBV5-1 to TRBJ2-3; the D is unclear. This CDR3 region has 13 residues. The V end was cut by 1 base, the J end by 4 bases, with 7 bases between. Germline assignment: CDR1 SGHRS and CDR2 YFSETQ. CDR3 region: CASSLKVSDTQYF. The CDR3 DNA reads as TGCGCCAGCAGCTTGAAGGTGTCAGATACGCAGTATTTT.

This clonotype showed up just a few times. The CDR3 region has the DNA TGTGCCAGCAGCTTGGACCCAGGGTGTGAAGCTTTCTTT. This gives the protein CASSLDPGCEAFF. The chain has TRBV5-5 and TRBJ1-1, with D possibly matching TRBD1 (5 bases). Germline CDR1 reads SGHKS; CDR2 reads YYEKEE (reference sequence). This CDR3 is 13 amino acids long. The ends were cut back, 0 bases at V and 7 bases at J, with 10 bases in the middle.

V usage is TRBV9 and J usage is TRBJ2-7; D is unresolved. In germline, CDR1 is SGDLS, CDR2 YYNGEE. V lost 0 bases and J 2 bases, leaving 6 bases between the germline ends. The length of the CDR3 is 13 residues. The CDR3 bases are TGTGCCAGCAGCGTAGCACTAACCTACGAGCAGTACTTC. Its translation is CASSVALTYEQYF.

The rearrangement uses TRBV5-1 and TRBJ2-7, with D perhaps TRBD1 (5 bases). The CDR3 sequence is 16 residues long. Germline values: CDR1 SGHRS, CDR2 YFSETQ. V was shortened by 0 bases and J by 0 bases, with 13 bases between the two germline ends. CDR3 DNA: TGCGCCAGCAGCTTGGCCGCGACAGTGAGCTCCTACGAGCAGTACTTC. Its protein is CASSLAATVSSYEQYF.

This clonotype was detected many times. The junction and the germline gene differ at one end; a read error may be behind it. The chain is built from TRBV12-3 or TRBV12-4 and TRBJ2-7, with D maybe TRBD2 (6 bases). This CDR3 comprises 14 residues. This chain's CDR3 is CASSLAESSYEQYF. CDR3 nucleotides: TGTGCCAGCAGCTTAGCGGAGAGCTCCTACGAGCAGTACTTC.

This sequence joins TRBV20-1 and TRBJ2-1; 9 positions agree with TRBD1. The CDR3 loop spans 15 amino acids. V shed 0 bases, J shed 6 bases, and the junction held 6 bases outside the gene matches. In germline, CDR1 is DFQATT, CDR2 SNEGSKA (reference sequence). Written as DNA, the CDR3 is TGCAGTGCTAGAGAAATGGGACAGGGTAGCAATGAGCAGTTCTTC. Translation gives CSAREMGQGSNEQFF.

This clonotype was detected only a few times. V gene TRBV29-1 combines with J gene TRBJ2-1; 11 nucleotides agree with TRBD2. The CDR3 is 13 amino acids. The J segment lost 8 bases and the V segment lost 4 bases, leaving 4 bases of the junction unmatched. Germline V CDR1 and CDR2: SQVTM, ANQGSEA. CDR3 in amino acids: CSVVTSGTYEQFF. CDR3 in DNA: TGCAGCGTTGTGACTAGCGGGACCTATGAGCAGTTCTTC.

This chain connects TRBV4-3 to TRBJ2-1; D call uncertain. The CDR3 totals 15 residues. With 0 bases removed from V and 2 bases from J, the gap between germline ends came to 8 bases. Germline V lookup: CDR1 LGHNA, CDR2 YSLEER. The CDR3 bases are TGCGCCAGCAGCCAAGATCGCAGCCCCTACAATGAGCAGTTCTTC. Its protein product is CASSQDRSPYNEQFF.

This chain links TRBV7-2 with TRBJ2-7; 12 nucleotides line up with TRBD2. The CDR3 runs to 15 residues. Losses at the gene ends were 4 bases for V and 2 bases for J; bases not matched to a gene: 3. The germline V gene encodes CDR1 SGHTA and CDR2 FQGNSA. CDR3 region: CASSSSGRVPYEQYF. DNA for the CDR3: TGTGCCAGCAGCTCTAGCGGGAGGGTCCCCTACGAGCAGTACTTC.

This clonotype has only a few counts. The chain carries TRBV5-1 and TRBJ1-1; D perhaps matches TRBD1 (5 bases). The CDR3 extends over 14 amino acids. Germline CDR1 is SGHRS and CDR2 is YFSETQ. Deletions cut 0 bases from V and 4 bases from J, with 10 bases between. CDR3 region: CASSLDTGSTEAFF. The CDR3 nucleotides are TGCGCCAGCAGCTTGGATACAGGATCCACTGAAGCTTTCTTT.

The CDR3, as DNA: TGTGCCAGCAGCCACAACGGGATCTTGAACACTGAAGCTTTCTTT. Translation: CASSHNGILNTEAFF. This chain uses TRBV14 with TRBJ1-1; D remains unclear. Germline CDR1 reads SGHDN; CDR2 reads FVKESK. The CDR3 loop spans 15 amino acids. Between the trimmed V and J ends, which lost 3 bases and 0 bases, there was a span of 11 bases. Together with reference TRBV14 and TRBJ1-1, the CDR3 gives the full variable domain: EAGVTQFPSHSVIEKGQTVTLRCDPISGHDNLYWYRRVMGKEIKFLLHFVKESKQDESGMPNNRFLAERTGGTYSTLKVQPAELEDSGVYFCASSHNGILNTEAFFGQGTRLTVV.

The rearrangement uses TRBV12-3 or TRBV12-4 and TRBJ1-1, with 8 bases fitting TRBD1. There are 14 residues in the CDR3. V was clipped by 5 bases and J by 5 bases; unmatched bases: 7. The DNA for the CDR3 is TGTGCCAGCAGTCACGACAGGGGCGGTACTGAAGCTTTCTTT. Encoded protein: CASSHDRGGTEAFF.

This rearrangement joins TRBV11-2 to TRBJ2-5, with TRBD1 matching 9 bases. The end of the DNA fits TRBJ2-7 better, so the J call may be wrong. The CDR3 has 17 residues. In germline, CDR1 is SGHAT, CDR2 FQNNGV. The CDR3 loop reads CASSLVTGGDHGYEQYF. CDR3 in DNA: TGTGCCAGCAGCTTAGTGACAGGGGGAGACCATGGGTACGAGCAGTACTTC.

This chain joins TRBV2 and TRBJ2-7; tentative D call: TRBD2 (6 bases). This CDR3 comprises 12 residues. V was cut by 7 bases and J by 7 bases, with 14 bases left in between. Per the germline V gene, CDR1 is SNHLY and CDR2 is FYNNEI. CDR3 DNA: TGTGCCAGCATGGAGGGCCTTAATGAGCAGTACTTC. It specifies CASMEGLNEQYF. The full variable domain, its missing parts supplied by reference TRBV2 and TRBJ2-7, is EPEVTQTPSHQVTQMGQEVILRCVPISNHLYFYWYRQILGQKVEFLVSFYNNEISEKSEIFDDQFSVERPDGSNFTLKIRSTKLEDSAMYFCASMEGLNEQYFGPGTRLTVT.

This clonotype was counted only a few times. The chain carries TRBV28 and TRBJ2-7, with D perhaps assigned TRBD1 or TRBD2 (5 bases each). The CDR3 sequence is 14 residues long. In germline, CDR1 is MDHEN, CDR2 SYDVKM. V dropped 3 bases and J dropped 0 bases, with 9 bases sitting between them. CDR3 loop: CASSFEGLSYEQYF. The DNA for the CDR3 is TGTGCCAGCAGTTTTGAGGGGCTCTCCTACGAGCAGTACTTC. The full variable domain, its missing parts supplied by reference TRBV28 and TRBJ2-7, is DVKVTQSSRYLVKRTGEKVFLECVQDMDHENMFWYRQDPGLGLRLIYFSYDVKMKEKGDIPEGYSVSREKKERFSLILESASTNQTSMYLCASSFEGLSYEQYFGPGTRLTVT.

CDR3 sequence reads: CASNARSGQGMREQYF. In nucleotides, the CDR3 is TGTGCCAGCAATGCTAGGTCAGGACAGGGGATGAGGGAGCAGTACTTC. This chain joins TRBV2 and TRBJ2-4, with TRBD1 matching over 9 bases. This CDR3 is built from 16 residues. Trimming cost V 7 bases and J 13 bases; bases outside gene matches: 20. The germline V gene has CDR1 SNHLY and CDR2 FYNNEI.

The chain employs TRBV29-1 and TRBJ2-5, with TRBD1 matching over 7 bases. The germline CDR1 and CDR2 sequences are SQVTM and ANQGSEA. The CDR3 length is 16 residues. Trimming cost V 1 base and J 0 bases; bases outside gene matches: 8. CDR3 in DNA: TGCAGCGTTGAAGGGGATAACAGGGGCAACCAAGAGACCCAGTACTTC. Encoded protein: CSVEGDNRGNQETQYF. The full variable domain, in which reference TRBV29-1 and TRBJ2-5 provide the parts outside the CDR3, is SAVISQKPSRDICQRGTSLTIQCQVDSQVTMMFWYRQQPGQSLTLIATANQGSEATYESGFVIDKFPISRPNLTFSTLTVSNMSPEDSSIYLCSVEGDNRGNQETQYFGPGTRLLVL.

This sequence joins TRBV4-1 and TRBJ1-2; D unclear. The CDR3 spans 11 residues. Trimming took 3 bases from V and 8 from J, leaving 7 bases between them. Germline lookup yields CDR1 MGHRA and CDR2 YSYEKL. The CDR3 spells CASSQMEGYTF. The DNA of the CDR3 is TGCGCCAGCAGCCAGATGGAGGGCTACACCTTC.

The chain links TRBV21-1 to TRBJ2-1; the table's D gene call, TRBD2, was not cross checked with the DNA. TRBV21-1 is flagged as a pseudogene. This CDR3 region has 16 residues. CDR3 sequence reads: CASRPRTSGSRNEQFF. CDR3 DNA sequence: TGTGCCAGCAGACCCCGGACTAGCGGGAGTAGGAATGAGCAGTTCTTC.

This chain connects TRBV7-8 to TRBJ2-3; D possibly corresponds to TRBD2 (6 bases). CDR3 length equals 15 residues. V was pared by 7 bases and J by 2 bases, with 16 bases between. The V gene's germline CDR1 is SGHVS and CDR2 FQNEAQ. The CDR3 region is CASTLRDFLTDTQYF. The CDR3 DNA sequence: TGTGCCAGCACCCTCCGGGACTTCCTCACAGATACGCAGTATTTT.

V is TRBV5-1 and J is TRBJ2-3; 10 bases are a match to TRBD1. V lost 3 bases, J lost 2 bases, and 15 bases stayed unmatched. This CDR3 region has 19 residues. The germline CDR1 and CDR2 sequences are SGHRS and YFSETQ. CDR3 region: CASSSPRDRGPTLTDTQYF. CDR3 in DNA: TGCGCCAGCAGCTCCCCCCGGGACAGGGGTCCCACCCTCACAGATACGCAGTATTTT. Combining the CDR3 with reference TRBV5-1 and TRBJ2-3 gives the whole variable domain KAGVTQTPRYLIKTRGQQVTLSCSPISGHRSVSWYQQTPGQGLQFLFEYFSETQRNKGNFPGRFSGRQFSNSRSEMNVSTLELGDSALYLCASSSPRDRGPTLTDTQYFGPGTRLTVL.

The gene calls are TRBV7-9 and TRBJ2-7; D is undetermined. V lost 5 bases and J lost 0, with 14 bases in between. The CDR3 has 15 residues. Per germline, CDR1 SEHNR and CDR2 FQNEAQ (reference sequence). DNA of the CDR3: TGTGCCAGCAGCAGAGGCGGCTGGGGCTCCTACGAGCAGTACTTC. Protein sequence: CASSRGGWGSYEQYF.